The rows below give T cell receptor beta chains drawn from one sample of a study of shared clonotypes between healthy human individuals. The method was immunoSEQ multiplex PCR; TCRdb's version includes in-frame clones alone and lacks a portion of them. The sample consists of fewer than 600,000 clones, just over 75% of them appearing once. The sample consisted of PBMCs. These receptors were obtained from a woman aged 35 to 49 in good health. Some clones in this sample may be carry-over from other donors' samples. Both conserved end residues are part of each CDR3. Fields, in order: D gene, clone size, J gene, V gene, CDR3 protein, CDR3 DNA. A D gene is named only where the DNA matches it firmly. The listing skips clone size in some rows; elsewhere it reads once, few, many or a size class.

TRBD2,-,TRBJ2-5,TRBV30,CAWAASGIQETQYF,TGTGCCTGGGCGGCTAGCGGGATCCAAGAGACCCAGTACTTC
TRBD2,-,TRBJ2-1,TRBV27,CASSLSGLAGGPSSYNEQFF,TGTGCCAGCAGTTTATCGGGACTAGCGGGAGGACCGAGCTCCTACAATGAGCAGTTCTTC
TRBD2,-,TRBJ2-1,TRBV19,CASSIPSSGRREQFF,TGTGCCAGTAGTATCCCGTCTAGCGGCCGGAGGGAGCAGTTCTTC
-,-,TRBJ2-4,TRBV7-9,CASSPQVLAKNIQYF,TGTGCCAGCAGTCCACAGGTGTTAGCCAAAAACATTCAGTACTTC
-,-,TRBJ1-1,TRBV10-2,CASSEYQNTEAFF,TGCGCCAGCAGTGAATACCAAAACACTGAAGCTTTCTTT
TRBD1,-,TRBJ2-7,TRBV10-3,CAISITGQGITYEQYF,TGTGCCATCAGTATCACCGGACAGGGGATTACCTACGAGCAGTACTTC
-,-,TRBJ2-2,TRBV30,CACHPVASGELFF,TGTGCCTGTCACCCGGTAGCCTCTGGGGAGCTGTTTTTT
TRBD1,-,TRBJ2-3,TRBV19,CATSRGSADTQYF,TGTGCCACCTCCAGGGGGAGCGCAGATACGCAGTATTTT
-,-,TRBJ2-7,TRBV15,CATSRGGVYEQYF,TGTGCCACCAGCAGAGGAGGGGTCTACGAGCAGTACTTC
-,-,TRBJ1-5,TRBV7-2,CASSLFGQNNQPQHF,TGTGCCAGCAGCTTATTCGGACAGAACAATCAGCCCCAGCATTTT
TRBD1,-,TRBJ2-7,TRBV28,CASSALDRGSEQYF,TGTGCCAGCAGTGCGCTTGACAGGGGGTCCGAGCAGTACTTC
-,few,TRBJ2-3,TRBV19,CATTGTRGLTDTQYF,TGTGCCACTACGGGGACCCGAGGCCTAACAGATACGCAGTATTTT
-,many,TRBJ1-2,TRBV4-1,CASSQTGKSRYGYTF,TGCGCCAGCAGCCAAACAGGGAAGTCTAGGTATGGCTACACCTTC
TRBD1,-,TRBJ1-1,TRBV10-3,CAHKGAGLNTEAFF,TGTGCCCATAAGGGGGCAGGGCTGAACACTGAAGCTTTCTTT
-,-,TRBJ2-5,TRBV7-6,CASSLRAGRAKETQYF,TGTGCCAGCAGCTTAAGGGCAGGGCGGGCGAAGGAGACCCAGTACTTC
-,-,TRBJ1-2,TRBV15,CATSEAADGYTF,TGTGCCACCAGCGAGGCGGCGGATGGCTACACCTTC
TRBD1,-,TRBJ1-1,TRBV28,CASSLMGTGRRNTEAFF,TGTGCCAGCAGTTTGATGGGGACAGGGAGGAGGAACACTGAAGCTTTCTTT
TRBD1,-,TRBJ2-2,TRBV7-3,CASSTHQGAAGELFF,TGTGCCAGCAGTACGCACCAGGGGGCCGCCGGGGAGCTGTTTTTT
-,-,TRBJ2-7,TRBV2,CASTQAVGGYEQYF,TGTGCCAGCACTCAAGCCGTAGGGGGTTACGAGCAGTACTTC
-,-,TRBJ2-5,TRBV6-6,CASSYAGETQYF,TGTGCCAGCAGTTACGCAGGGGAGACCCAGTACTTC
-,-,TRBJ2-7,TRBV10-1,CASSPKGSGTLLAEQYF,TGCGCCAGCAGTCCCAAAGGGAGCGGGACACTTCTCGCCGAGCAGTACTTC
-,once,TRBJ1-4,TRBV2,CASTKGDRAPNEKLFF,TGTGCCAGCACCAAAGGGGATAGAGCCCCTAATGAAAAACTGTTTTTT
-,-,TRBJ2-2,TRBV11-2,CASSLPRAMVGELFF,TGTGCCAGCAGCTTACCCAGGGCTATGGTCGGGGAGCTGTTTTTT
-,-,TRBJ1-1,TRBV5-1,CASSLRGYENTEAFF,TGCGCCAGCAGCTTGAGAGGATATGAGAACACTGAAGCTTTCTTT
TRBD1,-,TRBJ2-7,TRBV4-2,CASSQAGGQGPSYEQYF,TGTGCCAGCAGCCAAGCCGGGGGACAGGGACCCTCCTACGAGCAGTACTTC